Sequencing of this TCR beta chain was carried out in a study of monozygotic twins with inflammatory bowel disease. Points from the study as a whole: Varying immunosuppressive regimens may have increased patient repertoire variability.

Concerning this clonotype: Its antigen remains unknown.

In eight separate reactions per sample, cDNA was generated. The UMIs carried a 6-nucleotide sample barcode, and they were added by template switching. cDNA encoding TCRalpha and TCRbeta underwent two nested PCRs of around 15 and 10 cycles, each of which was followed by bead purification. After re-calling the 5' RACE reads, TCRdb lists one entry per CDR3 protein, DNA absent. This sample's table has about 140,000 distinct CDR3 sequences. The germline V gene encodes CDR1 LNHNV and CDR2 YYDKDF (reference sequence). The CDR3 is 12 amino acids. Sample: blood. The chain combines TRBV15 with TRBJ2-7. The source is a human donor with ulcerative colitis or Crohn's disease, or a healthy co-twin of an affected twin (not recorded which). The CDR3: CATSGNSYEQYF.